This TCR beta chain was observed in a study of T cell responses to AZD1222 COVID-19 vaccine. V was pared by 3 bases and J by 2 bases, with 8 bases between. The CDR3 runs 12 residues. Germline V gives CDR1 DFQATT, CDR2 SNEGSKA (reference sequence). Generated by immunoSEQ multiplex PCR, the TCRdb table keeps only in-frame clones and is missing some. Of 130,000 to 150,000 clones listed, under 95% are singletons. The gene calls are TRBV20-1 and TRBJ2-7, with TRBD1 as a possible D gene (6 bases). Source: peripheral blood, taken on day 0 of AZD1222 vaccination. The sequence derives from an adult in good health. CDR3 nucleotide sequence: TGCAGTGCTAGTACAGGGACCTACGAGCAGTACTTC. This translates into CSASTGTYEQYF.